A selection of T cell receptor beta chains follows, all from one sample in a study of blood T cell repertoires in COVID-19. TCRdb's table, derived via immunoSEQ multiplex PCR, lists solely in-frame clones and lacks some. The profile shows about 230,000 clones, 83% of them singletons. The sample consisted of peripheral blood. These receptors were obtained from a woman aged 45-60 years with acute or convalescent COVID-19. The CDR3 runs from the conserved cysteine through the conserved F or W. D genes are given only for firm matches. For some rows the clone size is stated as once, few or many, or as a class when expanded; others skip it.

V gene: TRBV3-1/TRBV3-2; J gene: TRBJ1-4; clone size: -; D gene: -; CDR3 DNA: TGTGCCAGCAGCCAAGAGTCGTGGCCCGCTGCAACTAATGAAAAACTGTTTTTT; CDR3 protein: CASSQESWPAATNEKLFF
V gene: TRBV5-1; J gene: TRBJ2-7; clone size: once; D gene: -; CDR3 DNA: TGCGCCAGCAGCCCGAGCTCCTACGAGCAGTACTTC; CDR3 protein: CASSPSSYEQYF
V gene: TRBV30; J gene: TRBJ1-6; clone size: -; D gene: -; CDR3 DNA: TGTGCCTGGAGTGGGGGCAGCTCCTATAATTCACCCCTCCACTTT; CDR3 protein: CAWSGGSSYNSPLHF
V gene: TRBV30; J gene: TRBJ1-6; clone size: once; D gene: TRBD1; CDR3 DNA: TGTGCCTGGAGTTATCGGGACAGGGGAAGCTCCTATAATTCACCCCTCCACTTT; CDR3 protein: CAWSYRDRGSSYNSPLHF
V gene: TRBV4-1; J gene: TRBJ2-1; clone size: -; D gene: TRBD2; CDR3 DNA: TGCGCCAGCAGCCAAGAGAGGAGGATGGGACTAGCCTTCAATGAGCAGTTCTTC; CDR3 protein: CASSQERRMGLAFNEQFF
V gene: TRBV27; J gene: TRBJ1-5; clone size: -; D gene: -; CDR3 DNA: TGTGCCAGCAGTTCCCGGGGTAGCAATCAGCCCCAGCATTTT; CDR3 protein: CASSSRGSNQPQHF
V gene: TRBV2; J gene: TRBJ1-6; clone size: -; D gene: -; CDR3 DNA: TGTGCCAGCAGTGAAGACCCGGGATCACCCCTCCACTTT; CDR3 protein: CASSEDPGSPLHF
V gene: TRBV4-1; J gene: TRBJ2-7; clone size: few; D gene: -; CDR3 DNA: TGCGCCAGCAGCCAAACACAGGGTGGCGAGCAGTACTTC; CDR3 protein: CASSQTQGGEQYF
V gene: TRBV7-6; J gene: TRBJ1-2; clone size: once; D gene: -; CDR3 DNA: TGTGCCAGCAGCTTATTCCGGCGGGACCACTATGGCTACACCTTC; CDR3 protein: CASSLFRRDHYGYTF
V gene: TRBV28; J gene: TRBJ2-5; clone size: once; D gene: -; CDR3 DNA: TGTGCCAGCAGTTTCGTGGCTAGGGAGACCCAGTACTTC; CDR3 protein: CASSFVARETQYF
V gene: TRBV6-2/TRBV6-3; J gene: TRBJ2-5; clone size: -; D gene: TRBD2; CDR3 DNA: TGTGCCAGCAGTTTAGGCGGGGGTTACCAAGAGACCCAGTACTTC; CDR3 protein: CASSLGGGYQETQYF
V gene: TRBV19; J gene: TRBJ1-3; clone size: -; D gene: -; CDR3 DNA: TGTGCCAGTAGTACTAGACCGTCCTCTGGAAACACCATATATTTT; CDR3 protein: CASSTRPSSGNTIYF
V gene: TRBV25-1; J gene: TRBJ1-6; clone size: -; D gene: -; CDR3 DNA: TGTGCCAGCAGTGATGGGCAGGGGAACAATTCACCCCTCCACTTT; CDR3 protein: CASSDGQGNNSPLHF
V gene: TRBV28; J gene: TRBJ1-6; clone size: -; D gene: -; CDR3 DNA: TGTGCCAGCAGTTTCTTGGTCAGTGATAATTCACCCCTCCACTTT; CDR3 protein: CASSFLVSDNSPLHF
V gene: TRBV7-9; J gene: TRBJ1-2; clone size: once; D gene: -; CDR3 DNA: TGTGCCAGCAGCTCCACAAGTAACTATGGCTACACCTTC; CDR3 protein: CASSSTSNYGYTF